This T cell receptor beta chain was found in a study of monozygotic twins with inflammatory bowel disease. General study results and limits: It was in IBD patients that TCRbeta diversity (inverse Simpson) was lower than in healthy co-twins. The analysis did not separate different T cell subtypes.

Worth noting for this clonotype: Its antigen is unknown.

Germline CDR1 DFQATT, CDR2 SNEGSKA (reference sequence). This CDR3 has 14 amino acids. Blood samples, whole and unsorted for T cells, yielded the isolated total RNA. Via template switching, UMIs carrying a 6-nucleotide sample barcode were introduced. From the 5' RACE reads, TCRdb lists one entry per CDR3 protein and no DNA. The data include about 440,000 distinct CDR3 sequences; the top ten clones carry 2.4%. Sequencing used blood. This chain uses TRBV20-1 with TRBJ1-5. The clonotype was recovered from a human donor with ulcerative colitis or Crohn's disease, or a healthy co-twin of an affected twin (not recorded which). The CDR3 here is CSAREGSSNQPQHF.